These 18 T cell receptor beta chains share one sample of origin, sequenced in a study of blood T cell repertoires in COVID-19. The assay was immunoSEQ multiplex PCR, and TCRdb's table has in-frame clones only and misses some. The sample holds under 70,000 clones; about nine tenths are singletons and the top ten take about a sixth. The sample comprised peripheral blood. The receptor set was obtained from an elderly man with acute or convalescent COVID-19.

This chain links TRBV5-5 with TRBJ2-7; D remains unclear. The CDR3 totals 15 residues. The V end was cut by 4 bases, the J end by 1 base, with 15 bases between. The germline V gene encodes CDR1 SGHKS and CDR2 YYEKEE (reference sequence). CDR3 region: CASSPETVLSYEQYF. The CDR3 nucleotides are TGTGCCAGCAGCCCCGAGACTGTCCTATCCTACGAGCAGTACTTC.

The CDR3 DNA reads TGCGCCAGCAGCCAAGGGCAGGGGGCCTACGAGCAGTACTTC. Translated: CASSQGQGAYEQYF. The chain carries TRBV4-1 and TRBJ2-7; 7 bases fit TRBD1. The CDR3 extends over 14 amino acids. Unmatched junction bases numbered 2, after V lost 1 base and J lost 2 bases. CDR1 and CDR2 from the germline V gene are MGHRA and YSYEKL.

This clone was counted a single time. The rearrangement uses TRBV5-6 and TRBJ2-4; D may be TRBD1 (6 bases). Looked up from germline, CDR1 is SGHDT and CDR2 is YYEEEE. Trimming pared 2 bases from V and 3 bases from J, leaving 12 bases between. This CDR3 is 15 amino acids long. CDR3: CASSFQQGDKNIQYF. Written as DNA, the CDR3 is TGTGCCAGCAGCTTCCAACAGGGTGACAAAAACATTCAGTACTTC.

In this sample, this clone turned up a few times. The chain carries TRBV27 and TRBJ1-3; a possible D gene is TRBD1 (6 bases). The V end was cut by 7 bases, the J end by 0 bases, with 22 bases between. This CDR3 has 18 amino acids. CDR1 and CDR2 from the germline V gene are MNHEY and SMNVEV (reference sequence). CDR3 protein: CASTMRSSDSFSGNTIYF. The DNA for the CDR3 is TGTGCCAGCACCATGAGATCCTCGGACAGTTTCTCTGGAAACACCATATATTTT.

J is TRBJ1-2 and V is TRBV7-9; 9 bases agree with TRBD1. The germline V gene encodes CDR1 SEHNR and CDR2 FQNEAQ (reference sequence). The length of the CDR3 is 14 residues. V shed 3 bases, J shed 4 bases, and the junction held 3 bases outside the gene matches. This CDR3 reads CASSLGQGAYGYTF. The CDR3 nucleotides are TGTGCCAGCAGCTTGGGACAGGGAGCCTATGGCTACACCTTC.

The CDR3 region has the DNA TGTGCAAGTCGCTCGCTCGACAGGGGAGAGGCTCAGCCCCAGCATTTT. Amino acids: CASRSLDRGEAQPQHF. This chain links TRBV12-2 with TRBJ1-5; TRBD1, the D gene given by the table, was not confirmed from the DNA. TRBV12-2 is termed a pseudogene. This CDR3 has 16 amino acids.

This sequence joins TRBV23-1 and TRBJ2-2; the D gene is possibly TRBD1 (6 bases). TRBV23-1 is recorded as an ORF, its role being uncertain. CDR3 length: 14 residues. V shed 2 bases and J shed 9 bases, with 13 bases lying between them. The CDR3 protein is CASSQTPRGRELFF. The CDR3, as DNA: TGCGCCAGCAGTCAAACGCCCAGGGGTAGGGAGCTGTTTTTT.

The chain uses TRBV6-5 and TRBJ1-3, with 9 bases identical to TRBD1. This CDR3 comprises 15 residues. The junction had 5 bases not matched to a gene; V was cut back by 5 bases and J by 3 bases. Germline V gene data show CDR1 as MNHEY and CDR2 as SVGAGI. The CDR3, as DNA: TGTGCCAGCAGTCCGGGACAGGGTATTGGAAACACCATATATTTT. Translating it yields CASSPGQGIGNTIYF.

V is TRBV9 and J is TRBJ2-2; the D gene is possibly TRBD2 (5 bases). The V end lost 0 bases, the J end lost 0 bases, and 12 bases lay between the germline ends. The CDR3 contains 17 residues. Per germline, CDR1 SGDLS and CDR2 YYNGEE. The CDR3 DNA reads TGTGCCAGCAGCGTAGAGGCTAGCCCTACGAACACCGGGGAGCTGTTTTTT. Protein product: CASSVEASPTNTGELFF.

The chain links TRBV9 to TRBJ2-3; D gene uncertain. Germline assignment: CDR1 SGDLS and CDR2 YYNGEE. The CDR3 extends over 11 amino acids. Trimming shortened V by 2 bases and J by 6 bases, and 4 bases separated the two germline ends. CDR3 DNA sequence: TGTGCCAGCAGCGTCGGGGATACGCAGTATTTT. Protein product: CASSVGDTQYF. Using reference TRBV9 and TRBJ2-3 for the parts outside the CDR3, the full variable domain is DSGVTQTPKHLITATGQRVTLRCSPRSGDLSVYWYQQSLDQGLQFLIQYYNGEERAKGNILERFSAQQFPDLHSELNLSSLELGDSALYFCASSVGDTQYFGPGTRLTVL.

V is TRBV30 and J is TRBJ2-7, with 7 bases that match TRBD1. Trimming removed 0 bases from V and 1 base from J; junction bases left unmatched: 6. CDR1 and CDR2 (germline): GTSNPN, SVGIG (reference sequence). The CDR3 runs to 15 residues. The CDR3 coding sequence is TGTGCCTGGAGTGTTCAACAGGGGATGTCCTACGAGCAGTACTTC. Protein: CAWSVQQGMSYEQYF.

V usage is TRBV6-5 and J usage is TRBJ1-2; 8 nucleotides align to TRBD1. The CDR3 has 13 amino acids. V lost 6 bases to trimming and J lost 3 bases; unmatched junction nucleotides: 3. Per the germline V gene, CDR1 is MNHEY and CDR2 is SVGAGI. The CDR3 coding sequence is TGTGCCAGCAGGCCGGGACAGGACTATGGCTACACCTTC. This codes for CASRPGQDYGYTF.

The J gene is TRBJ2-3, the V gene TRBV5-4, with 7 bases aligning to TRBD2. Trimming at V came to 3 bases and at J to 4 bases, leaving 8 bases not matched to a gene. Looked up from germline, CDR1 is SGHNT and CDR2 is YYREEE (reference sequence). The CDR3 totals 15 residues. CDR3 protein: CASSSAGSRADTQYF. The CDR3 DNA reads TGTGCCAGCAGCTCAGCGGGAAGTCGTGCAGATACGCAGTATTTT.

The chain recombines TRBV7-2 with TRBJ2-7, with D tentatively TRBD2 (6 bases). Germline loops: CDR1 SGHTA, CDR2 FQGNSA. The V and J ends lost 4 bases and 3 bases respectively, with 10 bases between them. The CDR3 consists of 13 residues. The CDR3 loop reads CASSWRDGYEQYF. CDR3 nucleotides: TGTGCCAGCAGCTGGCGGGACGGCTACGAGCAGTACTTC.

The chain has TRBV2 and TRBJ1-4; tentatively, D is TRBD1 (6 bases). The V and J ends lost 6 bases and 7 bases respectively, with 12 bases between them. Germline CDR1 SNHLY, CDR2 FYNNEI. This CDR3 is built from 13 residues. CDR3 sequence: CASSPGQPEKLFF. In nucleotides, the CDR3 is TGTGCCAGCAGCCCAGGACAGCCTGAAAAACTGTTTTTT.

The chain joins TRBV30 to TRBJ1-6; D possibly corresponds to TRBD1 (6 bases). The CDR3 runs to 12 residues. Germline values: CDR1 GTSNPN, CDR2 SVGIG (reference sequence). Trimming took off 5 bases at V and 9 bases at J, with 11 bases between the two ends. The CDR3 DNA reads as TGTGCCTGGGGTCAACAGGGTTCACCCCTCCACTTT. Protein product: CAWGQQGSPLHF. Looking up the rest from reference TRBV30 and TRBJ1-6 gives the full variable domain: SQTIHQWPATLVQPVGSPLSLECTVEGTSNPNLYWYRQAAGRGLQLLFYSVGIGQISSEVPQNLSASRPQDRQFILSSKKLLLSDSGFYLCAWGQQGSPLHFGNGTRLTVT.

This clone was seen only once. In DNA, the CDR3 is TGTGCCAGCAGTTTGGCGGGATACAATGAGCAGTTCTTC. This translates into CASSLAGYNEQFF. The chain employs TRBV6-5 and TRBJ2-1; perhaps TRBD2 as D (6 bases). Germline values: CDR1 MNHEY, CDR2 SVGAGI. With 4 bases removed from V and 4 bases from J, the gap between germline ends came to 8 bases. CDR3 length: 13 amino acids.

The genes are TRBV10-3 and TRBJ2-5; unclear D gene. The V gene's germline CDR1 is ENHRY and CDR2 SYGVKD. Trimming cost V 0 bases and J 7 bases, with 9 bases left between them. CDR3 size: 13 residues. Here the CDR3 reads CAISESATPTQYF. The CDR3 nucleotides are TGTGCCATCAGTGAGTCTGCTACCCCGACCCAGTACTTC.